This T cell receptor (beta chain) stems from a study of tumor-infiltrating lymphocytes in localized non-small cell lung cancer. At the level of the study: From each patient, both tumor and uninvolved lung, non-adjacent to tumor, were sampled.

As for this clone: Its antigen is as yet unknown.

Germline CDR1 SEHNR, CDR2 FQNEAQ (reference sequence). With V trimmed by 4 bases and J by 2 bases, 7 bases remained unmatched. The CDR3 covers 16 residues. Study conclusions and caveats: TCR sequencing covered a subset of patients with enough tissue.

Some clones are missing from TCRdb's copy, which holds only in-frame ones; the method was immunoSEQ multiplex PCR. The table shows 8,500 to 9,500 clones, with over 70% occurring only once. This TCR was recovered from a human donor with non-small cell lung cancer. The chain links TRBV7-9 to TRBJ2-2; 7 bases match TRBD1. Sequenced sample: uninvolved lung tissue not adjacent to the tumor. CDR3 sequence: CASSSRGQGNTGELFF. CDR3 DNA sequence: TGTGCCAGCAGCTCAAGGGGGCAGGGAAACACCGGGGAGCTGTTTTTT.